Listed below are T cell receptor beta chains from one sample, sequenced in a study of blood T cell repertoires in COVID-19. TCRdb's copy holds only in-frame clones and misses some; the assay was immunoSEQ multiplex PCR. The sample includes fewer than 400,000 clones, 87% of them seen just once. Sample: PBMCs or T cells enriched from blood (not recorded which). These receptors were taken from a woman younger than 35 who had recovered from COVID-19. Each CDR3 is given with its conserved first and last residue. A D gene is named only where the DNA matches it firmly. Clone size is given for some rows only: seen once, a few or many times, or a class if the clone is expanded.

TRBD1,TRBV7-3,TRBJ1-1,NA,TGTGCCAGCAGCACCCAGGGGGGGAACACTGAAGCTTTCTTT,CASSTQGGNTEAFF
NA,TRBV10-3,TRBJ2-7,once,TGTGCCATCAGTGAGTCGAGGGGGGGACCCTACGAGCAGTACTTC,CAISESRGGPYEQYF
NA,TRBV24-1,TRBJ2-2,NA,TGTGCCACCAGTGAGGGGGACATGAACACCGGGGAGCTGTTTTTT,CATSEGDMNTGELFF
NA,TRBV28,TRBJ1-1,medium-sized,TGTGCCAGCAGTGGGACTCACGGGGGGGATATGGCTTTCTTT,CASSGTHGGDMAFF
NA,TRBV21-1,TRBJ2-7,NA,TGTGCCAGCAGTAGTAGCGGGGGCCCCCCCCACGAGCAGTACTTC,CASSSSGGPPHEQYF
NA,TRBV25-1,TRBJ2-3,NA,TGTGCCAGCAGGAGGTGTGGTCGTAGCACAGATACGCAGTATTTT,CASRRCGRSTDTQYF
TRBD2,TRBV5-1,TRBJ2-7,NA,TGCGCCAGCAGCTTGGCGGGAGGGTCCTACGAGCAGTACTTC,CASSLAGGSYEQYF
NA,TRBV6-2/TRBV6-3,TRBJ1-2,NA,TGTGCCAGCAGTTTTGGAGCTAACTATGGCTACACCTTC,CASSFGANYGYTF
NA,TRBV7-9,TRBJ1-1,NA,TGTGCCAGCAGCTTCTTGACAGGTCGCACTGAAGCTTTCTTT,CASSFLTGRTEAFF
NA,TRBV15,TRBJ2-7,NA,TGTGCCACCAGCAGAGTCCCGTCGGACGAGCAGTACTTC,CATSRVPSDEQYF
NA,TRBV11-2,TRBJ2-3,NA,TGTGCCAGCAGCTTAGCATCGGACTACAACTCCGGGGATACGCAGTATTTT,CASSLASDYNSGDTQYF
NA,TRBV28,TRBJ1-2,NA,TGTGCCAGCAGTACAAACTATGGCTACACCTTC,CASSTNYGYTF
NA,TRBV9,TRBJ1-4,once,TGTGCCAGCAGCGTAGCGGGGGACTTACCTAATGAAAAACTGTTTTTT,CASSVAGDLPNEKLFF
NA,TRBV29-1,TRBJ2-1,NA,TGCAGCGTAGCACAGGCCCCCCGATACAATGAGCAGTTCTTC,CSVAQAPRYNEQFF
TRBD1,TRBV15,TRBJ1-1,NA,TGTGCCACCAGCAGAGATCTTATAGGGACAGGGGACACTGAAGCTTTCTTT,CATSRDLIGTGDTEAFF
TRBD1,TRBV7-3,TRBJ1-1,NA,TGTGCCAGCAGCAAGACAGGGGTTGAAACTGAAGCTTTCTTT,CASSKTGVETEAFF
NA,TRBV18,TRBJ1-1,NA,TGTGCCAGCTCACCCGAAATCCCGGCGACAGGTGTGAACACTGAAGCTTTCTTT,CASSPEIPATGVNTEAFF
TRBD2,TRBV27,TRBJ2-7,once,TGTGCCAGCAGTTTAATTCTGGGACTAGCGGGTTACGAGCAGTACTTC,CASSLILGLAGYEQYF
TRBD2,TRBV5-4,TRBJ2-5,NA,TGTGCCAGCAGCTCCTCTAGCGGCGCGACCCAGTACTTC,CASSSSSGATQYF
TRBD2,TRBV5-5,TRBJ2-7,NA,TGTGCCAGCAGCCGACTAGCGGGGCACAACTACGAGCAGTACTTC,CASSRLAGHNYEQYF
TRBD1,TRBV7-3,TRBJ2-3,NA,TGTGCCAGCAGGAAGACAGGGGGCGCGCAAAACGATCGAGATACGCAGTATTTT,CASRKTGGAQNDRDTQYF
NA,TRBV18,TRBJ2-2,NA,TGTGCCAGCTCAACAGGGTTCGACGGGGAGCTGTTTTTT,CASSTGFDGELFF
NA,TRBV6-1,TRBJ1-2,NA,TGTGCCAGCAGTGAACTGGGCGTTCATGGCTACACCTTC,CASSELGVHGYTF
NA,TRBV5-6,TRBJ2-3,NA,TGTGCCAGCAGCTTGGTATTGGATACGCAGTATTTT,CASSLVLDTQYF
TRBD1,TRBV29-1,TRBJ2-1,NA,TGCAGCGTTGACGAGACAGGGGTATCTAATGAGCAGTTCTTC,CSVDETGVSNEQFF
TRBD1,TRBV7-9,TRBJ1-6,NA,TGTGCCAGCAGCTTTGGGGCCGGACAGGGTAATTCACCCCTCCACTTT,CASSFGAGQGNSPLHF
NA,TRBV5-8,TRBJ1-4,NA,TGTGCCAGCAGCTTGTTGGGCGAAAAACTGTTTTTT,CASSLLGEKLFF
NA,TRBV19,TRBJ1-5,NA,TGTGCCAGTAGTACCGGGGGTCAACAGCCCCAGCATTTT,CASSTGGQQPQHF
NA,TRBV23-1,TRBJ2-1,NA,TGCGCCAGCAGGCAACATAGGAGGGCTTCGTGGCCCAATGAGCAGTTCTTC,CASRQHRRASWPNEQFF